These 12 T cell receptor beta chains originate from one sample sequenced in a study of shared clonotypes between healthy human individuals. Here immunoSEQ multiplex PCR was the method, and the copy in TCRdb shows in-frame clones only, minus some. The sample lists about 2.3 million clones; 85% to 95% were seen once. Material for sequencing was naive CD4+ T cells from PBMCs. Subset given: CD45RA+ positively selected. All receptors derive from a man aged 18 to 30 in good health. Some clones in this sample may be carry-over from other donors' samples.

This chain joins TRBV11-3 and TRBJ2-6; weak D call: TRBD1 (6 bases). The V and J ends lost 6 bases and 0 bases respectively, with 18 bases between them. The CDR3 length is 18 residues. CDR1 and CDR2 from the germline V gene are SGHNT and YENEEA. The CDR3 loop is CASRYHRDTSSGANVLTF. The CDR3 bases are TGTGCCAGCAGATATCACCGGGACACCAGCTCTGGGGCCAACGTCCTGACTTTC.

This clone was seen only once. The rearrangement joins TRBV7-2 to TRBJ2-2; D gene unclear. This CDR3 has 16 amino acids. V gave up 3 bases and J gave up 2 bases, with 13 bases separating them. Germline-derived CDR1 and CDR2 are SGHTA and FQGNSA. Here the CDR3 reads CASSFKVNRNTGELFF. The CDR3 DNA follows: TGTGCCAGCAGCTTTAAGGTCAACCGCAACACCGGGGAGCTGTTTTTT. Full variable domain (remainder filled in from reference TRBV7-2 and TRBJ2-2): GAGVSQSPSNKVTEKGKDVELRCDPISGHTALYWYRQSLGQGLEFLIYFQGNSAPDKSGLPSDRFSAERTGGSVSTLTIQRTQQEDSAVYLCASSFKVNRNTGELFFGEGSRLTVL.

The chain carries TRBV18 and TRBJ2-3; 9 positions match TRBD1. J gave up 3 bases and V 3 bases, and 7 bases lay outside the gene matches. The CDR3 sequence is 16 residues long. In germline, CDR1 is KGHSH, CDR2 LQKENI. CDR3 loop: CASSPTGTGWTDTQYF. DNA of the CDR3: TGTGCCAGCTCACCTACCGGGACAGGGTGGACAGATACGCAGTATTTT.

This chain joins TRBV29-1 and TRBJ2-3; D not certain. V lost 4 bases and J lost 3, with 11 bases in between. The CDR3 has 13 amino acids. Germline CDR1 and CDR2: SQVTM and ANQGSEA. This CDR3 reads CSVGGLVTDTQYF. The DNA for the CDR3 is TGCAGCGTTGGTGGGCTGGTAACAGATACGCAGTATTTT.

The rearrangement links TRBV7-2 to TRBJ1-5; D not certain. Trimming removed 1 base at V and 3 bases at J, with 10 bases between. CDR3 length: 15 amino acids. From germline, CDR1 is SGHTA and CDR2 FQGNSA. The CDR3 loop reads CASSLGSANNQPQHF. CDR3 nucleotides: TGTGCCAGCAGCTTAGGGTCGGCAAACAATCAGCCCCAGCATTTT. Together with reference TRBV7-2 and TRBJ1-5, the CDR3 gives the full variable domain: GAGVSQSPSNKVTEKGKDVELRCDPISGHTALYWYRQSLGQGLEFLIYFQGNSAPDKSGLPSDRFSAERTGGSVSTLTIQRTQQEDSAVYLCASSLGSANNQPQHFGDGTRLSIL.

The chain recombines TRBV6-1 with TRBJ1-1; D call uncertain. Germline V gives CDR1 MNHNS, CDR2 SASEGT. V was shortened by 6 bases and J by 4 bases, with 15 bases between the two germline ends. The CDR3 runs 14 residues. In nucleotides, the CDR3 is TGTGCCAGCAGAGAGGACGGTCCGGCCACTGAAGCTTTCTTT. Translation gives CASREDGPATEAFF.

This chain joins TRBV7-2 and TRBJ2-7; 10 nucleotides agree with TRBD2. V lost 5 bases to trimming and J lost 5 bases; unmatched junction nucleotides: 9. The CDR3 runs 15 residues. Germline CDR1 and CDR2: SGHTA and FQGNSA. The CDR3 here is CASSPSGRTPHEQYF. The CDR3 DNA follows: TGTGCCAGCAGCCCTAGCGGGAGAACTCCGCACGAGCAGTACTTC.

CDR3: CASSSQLGDTQYF. The CDR3 DNA is TGTGCCAGCAGCAGCCAACTAGGAGATACGCAGTATTTT. V usage is TRBV21-1 and J usage is TRBJ2-3; the table's D gene call, TRBD2, was not cross checked with the DNA. TRBV21-1 is noted as a pseudogene. There are 13 residues in the CDR3.

The V gene is TRBV6-5, the J gene TRBJ2-7; the D is unclear. The ends were cut back, 3 bases at V and 0 bases at J, with 9 bases in the middle. The CDR3 runs 14 residues. From germline, CDR1 is MNHEY and CDR2 SVGAGI. The CDR3 DNA follows: TGTGCCAGCAGTTATATTCGCTACTCCTACGAGCAGTACTTC. This sequence encodes CASSYIRYSYEQYF.

The V gene is TRBV6-5, the J gene TRBJ2-5; tentative D call: TRBD2 (7 bases). The J call could be wrong; TRBJ2-7 is a better fit for the DNA end. The CDR3 length is 14 residues. Germline CDR1 MNHEY, CDR2 SVGAGI. CDR3: CASSPRVGGLEQYF. The CDR3 DNA reads TGTGCCAGCAGCCCCAGGGTCGGGGGGCTCGAGCAGTACTTC.

The chain is built from TRBV6-1 and TRBJ1-2; D might be TRBD1 (5 bases). The CDR3 contains 13 residues. Germline lookup yields CDR1 MNHNS and CDR2 SASEGT. V gave up 8 bases and J gave up 1 base, with 11 bases separating them. Here the CDR3 DNA reads TGTGCCAGCGGCCGGGACGGTAACTATGGCTACACCTTC. Amino acids: CASGRDGNYGYTF.

This clone was seen only a few times. The rearrangement uses TRBV9 and TRBJ1-1, with D uncertain. The CDR3 totals 13 residues. V lost 4 bases, J lost 2 bases, and 9 bases lay in between. CDR1 is SGDLS and CDR2 is YYNGEE in the germline V gene. The CDR3 region is CASSQYGNTEAFF. The CDR3 region has the DNA TGTGCCAGCAGCCAGTACGGTAACACTGAAGCTTTCTTT.